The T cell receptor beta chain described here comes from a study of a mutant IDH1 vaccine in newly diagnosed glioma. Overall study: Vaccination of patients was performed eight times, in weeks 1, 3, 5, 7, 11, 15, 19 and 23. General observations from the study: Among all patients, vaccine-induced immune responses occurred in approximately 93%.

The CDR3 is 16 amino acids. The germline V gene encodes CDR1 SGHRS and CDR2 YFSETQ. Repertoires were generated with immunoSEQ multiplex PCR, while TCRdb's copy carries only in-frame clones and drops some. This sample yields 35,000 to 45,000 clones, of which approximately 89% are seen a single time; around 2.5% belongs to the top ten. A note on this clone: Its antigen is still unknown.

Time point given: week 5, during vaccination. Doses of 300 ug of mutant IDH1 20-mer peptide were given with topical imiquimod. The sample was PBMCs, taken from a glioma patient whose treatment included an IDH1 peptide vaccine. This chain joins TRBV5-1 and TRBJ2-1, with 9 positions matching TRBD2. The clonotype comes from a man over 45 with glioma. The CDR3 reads CPTGGRVEECCGEQFF. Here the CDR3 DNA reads TGCCCCACTGGCGGGAGGGTTGAAGAGTGCTGCGGTGAGCAGTTCTTC.